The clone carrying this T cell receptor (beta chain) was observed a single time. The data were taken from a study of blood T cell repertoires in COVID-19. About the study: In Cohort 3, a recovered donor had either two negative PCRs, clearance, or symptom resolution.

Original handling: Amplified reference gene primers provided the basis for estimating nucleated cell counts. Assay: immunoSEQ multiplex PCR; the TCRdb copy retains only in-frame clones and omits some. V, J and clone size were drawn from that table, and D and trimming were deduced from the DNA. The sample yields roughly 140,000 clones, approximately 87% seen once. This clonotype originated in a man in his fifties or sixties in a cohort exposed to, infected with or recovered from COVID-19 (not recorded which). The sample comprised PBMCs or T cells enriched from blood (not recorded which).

CDR3 coding DNA: TGTGCCAGCAGCTTAGACTGGTCGGAGGGGACGGGCTCGGGCACTGAAGCTTTCTTT. Its protein is CASSLDWSEGTGSGTEAFF. The chain joins TRBV7-9 to TRBJ1-1; D might be TRBD1 (5 bases). Germline values: CDR1 SEHNR, CDR2 FQNEAQ (reference sequence). The CDR3 is 19 residues long. V shed 1 base and J shed 4 bases, with 25 bases lying between them. The variable domain in full, with the rest retrieved from reference TRBV7-9 and TRBJ1-1, is DTGVSQNPRHKITKRGQNVTFRCDPISEHNRLYWYRQTLGQGPEFLTYFQNEAQLEKSRLLSDRFSAERPKGSFSTLEIQRTEQGDSAMYLCASSLDWSEGTGSGTEAFFGQGTRLTVV.